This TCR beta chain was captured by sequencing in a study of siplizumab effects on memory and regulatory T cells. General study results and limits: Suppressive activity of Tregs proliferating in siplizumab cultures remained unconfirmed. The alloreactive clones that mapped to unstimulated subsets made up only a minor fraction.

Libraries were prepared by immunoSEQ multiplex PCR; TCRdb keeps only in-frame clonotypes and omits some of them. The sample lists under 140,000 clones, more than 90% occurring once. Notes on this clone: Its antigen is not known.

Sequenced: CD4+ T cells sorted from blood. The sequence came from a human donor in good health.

The CDR3 sequence is CASTSEGAQGNTIYF. For the CDR3, the DNA is TGTGCCAGCACCTCGGAGGGGGCACAAGGAAACACCATATATTTT. The chain combines TRBV13 with TRBJ1-3, with 7 bases that match TRBD1. V lost 7 bases to trimming and J lost 4 bases; unmatched junction nucleotides: 10. The CDR3 extends over 15 amino acids. Germline-derived CDR1 and CDR2 are PRHDT and FYEKMQ (reference sequence).